This T cell receptor beta chain was identified in a study of vaccination effects on CD4 cells after COVID-19. Generated by immunoSEQ multiplex PCR, the TCRdb table keeps only in-frame clones and is missing some. The table shows about 41,000 clones, with roughly 82% occurring only once. J was trimmed by 3 bases and V by 6 bases; bases with no gene match: 8. CDR3 size: 15 residues. CDR1 MNHEY and CDR2 SVGAGI come from the germline V gene. Comments on this clone: The antigen remains undetermined.

CD4+ T cells specific for antigen were expanded with viral peptide pools by the ViraFEST assay before sequencing. Cultured cells yielded isolated CD4+ T cells after around 10 days. Negative nucleocapsid antibody tests before and after vaccination confirmed no previous SARS-CoV-2 infection. This TCR was recovered from a human donor who received a COVID-19 vaccine. The J gene is TRBJ1-1, the V gene TRBV6-5; 9 positions match TRBD1. Sample: CD4+ T cells from PBMCs cultured with HCoV-NL63 spike peptides, taken before COVID-19 vaccination. CDR3 in DNA: TGTGCCAGCAGGGGGACAGGGACGAGGTACACTGAAGCTTTCTTT. Translation gives CASRGTGTRYTEAFF.